Included here is one T cell receptor (beta chain) sequence, with context. Germline CDR1 reads SGHDT; CDR2 reads YYEEEE. Between the trimmed V and J ends, which lost 4 bases and 0 bases, there was a span of 16 bases. The CDR3 totals 16 residues. This specimen comes from a study of spatial heterogeneity in lung cancer. Study background: Detection consistently captured more beta-chain sequences than alpha-chain sequences.

Every TCR cDNA molecule bore a unique molecular identifier. One entry per CDR3 protein, called by TCRdb with MiXCR from the 5' RACE reads. The sample carries more than 35,000 distinct CDR3 sequences, about 5.2% recorded once. Regarding time point: sample taken at primary tumor resection. Donation came from 70 or so patients with untreated early-stage non-small cell lung cancer. The sequenced material consisted of unsorted whole RNA from tumor, nontumor lung or frozen PBMC. The source of this sequence is a female donor with early-stage non-small cell lung cancer. This chain connects TRBV5-6 to TRBJ2-5; D is perhaps TRBD2 (5 bases). The sample consisted of PBMCs, taken at surgery. DNA for the CDR3: TGTGCCAGCAGCCCGGCGGAGCGCGGGTACCAAGAGACCCAGTACTTC. Its translation: CASSPAERGYQETQYF.